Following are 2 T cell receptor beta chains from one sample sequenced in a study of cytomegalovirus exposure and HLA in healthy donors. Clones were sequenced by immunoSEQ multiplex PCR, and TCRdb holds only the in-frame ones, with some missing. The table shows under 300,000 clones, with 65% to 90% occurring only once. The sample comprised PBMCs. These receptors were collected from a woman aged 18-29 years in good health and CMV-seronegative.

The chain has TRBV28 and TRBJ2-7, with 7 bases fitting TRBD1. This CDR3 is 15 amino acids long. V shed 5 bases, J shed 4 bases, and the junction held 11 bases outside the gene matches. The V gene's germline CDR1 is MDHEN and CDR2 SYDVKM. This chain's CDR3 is CASSPGTEGLYEQYF. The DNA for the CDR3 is TGTGCCAGCAGTCCCGGGACAGAGGGTTTATACGAGCAGTACTTC.

The chain's CDR3 is CAWSQTGGNEKLFF. DNA of the CDR3: TGTGCCTGGAGCCAGACAGGGGGAAATGAAAAACTGTTTTTT. The chain combines TRBV30 with TRBJ1-4, with 9 bases identical to TRBD1. J was trimmed by 5 bases and V by 3 bases; bases with no gene match: 4. CDR3 length: 14 residues. Germline CDR1 reads GTSNPN; CDR2 reads SVGIG (reference sequence).